Listed here are 13 T cell receptor beta chains from one sample, sequenced in a study of cytomegalovirus exposure and HLA in healthy donors (dated by TCRdb to about 2017). Library preparation employed the immunoSEQ multiplex PCR assay. For the multiplex PCR, a mixture combining 60 forward primers for TCR Vbeta segments and 13 reverse primers for TCR Jbeta segments was used. TCRdb's version of the immuneACCESS table is confined to in-frame rearrangements and falls short of the full clone set. An unresolved V gene accounts for under half of the shortfall where checked; the remainder is of unknown origin. In this sample the table shows 220,000 or so clones, 60% to 80% of which occur a single time. 3% to 4% of the sample is taken by the ten largest. The material sequenced was PBMCs. These receptors originate from a male donor in good health and CMV-seronegative.

The chain combines TRBV9 with TRBJ2-2, with 7 bases aligning to TRBD1. This CDR3 is 14 amino acids long. Germline V gives CDR1 SGDLS, CDR2 YYNGEE. Trimming removed 5 bases from V and 7 bases from J; junction bases left unmatched: 8. The CDR3 here is CASSGTTGVGELFF. The CDR3 DNA follows: TGTGCCAGCAGTGGAACTACAGGGGTCGGGGAGCTGTTTTTT.

This chain joins TRBV2 and TRBJ2-7; D is possibly TRBD1 (5 bases). V lost 3 bases, J lost 0 bases, and 6 bases lay in between. The CDR3 length is 13 residues. Germline-derived CDR1 and CDR2 are SNHLY and FYNNEI. The CDR3 DNA sequence: TGTGCCAGCAGTGAGGACACCTCCTACGAGCAGTACTTC. This encodes CASSEDTSYEQYF.

This clone was counted a few times. The rearrangement joins TRBV4-1 to TRBJ2-5; tentative D call: TRBD2 (6 bases). Per germline, CDR1 MGHRA and CDR2 YSYEKL. The CDR3 covers 15 residues. V was clipped by 2 bases and J by 5 bases, with 15 bases between them. The DNA of the CDR3 is TGCGCCAGCAGCCAACGGGAGTGGGGGTGGGAGACCCAGTACTTC. The encoded protein is CASSQREWGWETQYF.

The chain joins TRBV7-3 to TRBJ2-1, with 8 bases fitting TRBD1. The CDR3 sequence is 16 residues long. CDR1 and CDR2 (germline): SGHTA, FQGTGA. V lost 0 bases, J lost 4 bases, and 5 bases stayed unmatched. As DNA, the CDR3 is TGTGCCAGCAGCTTAACCCCAGGGGGCATGTACAATGAGCAGTTCTTC. Its protein is CASSLTPGGMYNEQFF.

The chain combines TRBV5-8 with TRBJ2-3, with D perhaps matching TRBD1 (5 bases). This CDR3 has 15 residues. Trimming pared 0 bases from V and 3 bases from J, leaving 11 bases between. Per germline, CDR1 SGHTS and CDR2 YDEGEE. The CDR3 nucleotides are TGTGCCAGCAGCTTGGGCCAGGGTGAAACAGATACGCAGTATTTT. This translates into CASSLGQGETDTQYF.

This clone has only one observation. V and J are TRBV28 and TRBJ2-7, with 12 bases identical to TRBD2. The V gene end was trimmed by 1 base and the J gene end by 7 bases; junction bases not matched to a gene: 5. Germline CDR1 and CDR2: MDHEN and SYDVKM. CDR3 length: 15 residues. In DNA, the CDR3 is TGTGCCAGCAGTTTATACGCTAGCGGGAGGGCGGAGCAGTACTTC. This encodes CASSLYASGRAEQYF.

This chain joins TRBV6-5 and TRBJ2-2; possible D gene TRBD1, 6 bases. The CDR3 contains 15 residues. The germline CDR1 and CDR2 sequences are MNHEY and SVGAGI. Between the trimmed V and J ends, which lost 6 bases and 2 bases, there was a span of 13 bases. As DNA, the CDR3 is TGTGCCAGCAGCCCTGGGACAATCAACACCGGGGAGCTGTTTTTT. Translated: CASSPGTINTGELFF.

CDR3 sequence reads: CASSLPQGAGANVLTF. CDR3 DNA: TGTGCCAGCAGCTTGCCCCAGGGGGCAGGGGCCAACGTCCTGACTTTC. This chain connects TRBV5-4 to TRBJ2-6, with 8 bases that match TRBD1. This CDR3 comprises 16 residues. From germline, CDR1 is SGHNT and CDR2 YYREEE (reference sequence). V lost 1 base and J lost 4; bases outside the gene matches: 4. Together with reference TRBV5-4 and TRBJ2-6, the CDR3 gives the full variable domain: ETGVTQSPTHLIKTRGQQVTLRCSSQSGHNTVSWYQQALGQGPQFIFQYYREEENGRGNFPPRFSGLQFPNYSSELNVNALELDDSALYLCASSLPQGAGANVLTFGAGSRLTVL.

This clone was observed a few times. The chain links TRBV27 to TRBJ2-2, with 10 nucleotides matching TRBD2. Germline V lookup: CDR1 MNHEY, CDR2 SMNVEV (reference sequence). The CDR3 is 14 amino acids. Germline trimming cut 7 bases from V and 7 bases from J; bases unmatched to any gene: 6. The CDR3 region has the DNA TGTGCCAGCAAGATAGCGGGAGGTTTCGGGGAGCTGTTTTTT. Amino acids: CASKIAGGFGELFF.

About this clone itself: One end of the junction fails to match germline, which may point to a read error. The rearrangement uses TRBV7-7 and TRBJ2-5; TRBD2 aligns across 11 bases. Germline values: CDR1 SSHAT, CDR2 FNYEAQ (reference sequence). The CDR3 runs 16 residues. CDR3 sequence (DNA): TGTGCTAGCAGCTTAGCCCTCCTAGCGGGAGGTGAGACCCAGTACTTC. Encoded protein: CASSLALLAGGETQYF.

In its sample, this clone was seen a few times. V gene TRBV30 combines with J gene TRBJ1-1, with a possible D match to TRBD1 (6 bases). Trimming stripped 3 bases from V and 8 bases from J, with 10 bases between. CDR1 and CDR2 from the germline V gene are GTSNPN and SVGIG (reference sequence). The CDR3 has 11 residues. In DNA form, the CDR3 reads TGTGCCTGGAGGAGGACAGCCGAAGCTTTCTTT. This gives the protein CAWRRTAEAFF.

This clone was found a few times. This chain links TRBV10-1 with TRBJ2-1; 13 positions agree with TRBD2. CDR1 is WNHNN and CDR2 is SYGVQD in the germline V gene (reference sequence). The CDR3 runs to 15 residues. The V segment lost 6 bases and the J segment 7 bases; nucleotides outside the gene matches: 6. The DNA of the CDR3 is TGCGCCAGCAGCCTCGGGACTAGCGGGAAGAATGAGCAGTTCTTC. This encodes CASSLGTSGKNEQFF.

This clone was recorded a few times. V usage is TRBV29-1 and J usage is TRBJ1-1, with 7 bases identical to TRBD1. CDR3 length: 12 amino acids. Germline V gives CDR1 SQVTM, CDR2 ANQGSEA. Trimming removed 7 bases from V and 1 base from J; junction bases left unmatched: 3. The CDR3 DNA follows: TGCAGCGGGAACAGGGGGAACACTGAAGCTTTCTTT. Protein sequence: CSGNRGNTEAFF.